The following is a TCR beta chain sequence with its context. TCRdb keeps only in-frame clones here, not all; method: immunoSEQ multiplex PCR. The table records 2 million to 3 million clones, approximately 94% of them present only once. This entry comes from a study of shared clonotypes between healthy human individuals. Across the whole study: Three CD4 naive, three CD4 memory, two CD8 naive and one CD8 memory plate were used per donor.

Trimming cost V 4 bases and J 2 bases, with 15 bases left between them. The CDR3 has 15 amino acids. CDR1 is LNHDA, CDR2 SQIVND, per germline (reference sequence). The source of this sequence is a man between 18 and 29 years old in good health. Some clones in this sample may be carry-over from other donors' samples. The rearrangement links TRBV19 to TRBJ2-7, with D perhaps being TRBD1 or TRBD2 (5 bases each). The specimen was naive CD4+ T cells from PBMCs. The subset is: CD45RA+ positively selected. This CDR3 reads CASSRGVHTPYEQYF. The CDR3 DNA reads as TGTGCCAGTAGTAGAGGGGTCCATACTCCCTACGAGCAGTACTTC.